These 15 T cell receptor beta chains were sequenced from one sample in a study of shared clonotypes between healthy human individuals. The assay was immunoSEQ multiplex PCR, and TCRdb's table has in-frame clones only and misses some. This table has approximately 2.5 million clones, around nine tenths appearing once. The sequenced sample consisted of naive CD4+ T cells sorted from blood. Described subset: CD45RA+ positively selected. These receptors all come from a man aged 18 to 35 in good health.

J is TRBJ1-3 and V is TRBV30; TRBD1 aligns across 9 bases. Germline V CDR1 and CDR2: GTSNPN, SVGIG (reference sequence). With V trimmed by 0 bases and J by 4 bases, 7 bases remained unmatched. The CDR3 is 16 amino acids. The CDR3 DNA sequence: TGTGCCTGGAGTGTAGGGTGGACAGGGGAAGGAAACACCATATATTTT. Translation: CAWSVGWTGEGNTIYF. The variable domain in full, completed from reference TRBV30 and TRBJ1-3, reads SQTIHQWPATLVQPVGSPLSLECTVEGTSNPNLYWYRQAAGRGLQLLFYSVGIGQISSEVPQNLSASRPQDRQFILSSKKLLLSDSGFYLCAWSVGWTGEGNTIYFGEGSWLTVV.

This chain connects TRBV10-1 to TRBJ2-2, with D hard to call. This CDR3 spans 14 amino acids. Per germline, CDR1 WNHNN and CDR2 SYGVQD (reference sequence). V lost 5 bases and J 1 base, leaving 8 bases between the germline ends. This CDR3 is CASSPHMNTGELFF. DNA for the CDR3: TGCGCCAGCAGTCCTCACATGAACACCGGGGAGCTGTTTTTT.

The chain carries TRBV9 and TRBJ2-1, with D hard to call. This CDR3 has 15 amino acids. Germline CDR1 SGDLS, CDR2 YYNGEE. V shed 0 bases and J shed 2 bases, with 9 bases lying between them. The CDR3 is CASSVATATYNEQFF. The CDR3 DNA sequence: TGTGCCAGCAGCGTAGCAACCGCTACCTACAATGAGCAGTTCTTC.

The chain has TRBV5-1 and TRBJ2-7; unclear D gene. CDR1 and CDR2 (germline): SGHRS, YFSETQ. The CDR3 length is 17 residues. With 0 bases removed from V and 2 bases from J, the gap between germline ends came to 18 bases. The CDR3 sequence: CASSLGLGLGSTYEQYF. CDR3 bases: TGCGCCAGCAGCTTGGGTCTGGGCCTGGGCTCTACCTACGAGCAGTACTTC.

The chain recombines TRBV30 with TRBJ1-1; D is unclear. This CDR3 comprises 11 residues. Deletions cut 0 bases from V and 11 bases from J, with 10 bases between. CDR1 is GTSNPN, CDR2 SVGIG, per germline (reference sequence). CDR3 loop: CAWSVVGGAFF. For the CDR3, the DNA is TGTGCCTGGAGTGTTGTCGGCGGGGCTTTCTTT.

The chain combines TRBV7-2 with TRBJ2-2; 9 nucleotides line up with TRBD1. Trimming at V came to 5 bases and at J to 6 bases, leaving 7 bases not matched to a gene. The germline V gene has CDR1 SGHTA and CDR2 FQGNSA. The CDR3 runs to 15 residues. CDR3 coding DNA: TGTGCCAGCAGCGGTCGACAGGGGGTAGCCGGGGAGCTGTTTTTT. This gives the protein CASSGRQGVAGELFF.

The V call is TRBV7-9, the J call TRBJ1-5, with TRBD1 as a possible D gene (5 bases). Per germline, CDR1 SEHNR and CDR2 FQNEAQ (reference sequence). The CDR3 is 15 residues long. V dropped 0 bases and J dropped 7 bases, with 13 bases sitting between them. The CDR3 sequence: CASSLAGAVGQPQHF. CDR3 nucleotides: TGTGCCAGCAGCTTAGCCGGGGCTGTTGGACAGCCCCAGCATTTT.

Of note for this clone: At one end the junction does not follow the germline gene, possibly because of a read error. The J gene is TRBJ2-1, the V gene TRBV7-7; 8 bases align to TRBD2. The CDR3 loop spans 16 amino acids. Germline V gene sequence: CDR1 SSHAT, CDR2 FNYEAQ (reference sequence). In nucleotides, the CDR3 is TGTGCTAGCAGCTCCGCTAGCGGGTCTGCCTACAATGAGCAGTTCTTC. This codes for CASSSASGSAYNEQFF.

Comments on this clone: The sample carries other DNA sequences with the same CDR3. The V call is TRBV27, the J call TRBJ2-5; TRBD1 agrees at 7 bases. There are 13 residues in the CDR3. The ends lost 3 bases at V and 4 bases at J; junction bases unmatched: 2. The germline CDR1 and CDR2 sequences are MNHEY and SMNVEV (reference sequence). The CDR3 protein is CASSLRGRETQYF. The CDR3 DNA is TGTGCCAGCAGTTTGAGGGGGCGAGAGACCCAGTACTTC.

The chain is built from TRBV6-6 and TRBJ1-1, with D unclear. Germline V gene lookup returns CDR1 MNHNY and CDR2 SVGAGI (reference sequence). V was trimmed by 2 bases and J by 5 bases, leaving 9 bases between them. The CDR3 length is 13 residues. CDR3 protein: CASSYESLTEAFF. CDR3 nucleotides: TGTGCCAGCAGTTACGAGAGTCTTACTGAAGCTTTCTTT.

This clone came up once. The chain joins TRBV18 to TRBJ2-5; the D gene is possibly TRBD2 (6 bases). V lost 1 base to trimming and J lost 2 bases, with 11 bases between them. CDR1 and CDR2 from the germline V gene are KGHSH and LQKENI. The CDR3 runs 15 residues. CDR3 protein: CASSPQHSGQETQYF. CDR3 DNA sequence: TGTGCCAGCTCACCACAGCACAGCGGGCAAGAGACCCAGTACTTC. Full variable domain (missing parts from reference TRBV18 and TRBJ2-5): NAGVMQNPRHLVRRRGQEARLRCSPMKGHSHVYWYRQLPEEGLKFMVYLQKENIIDESGMPKERFSAEFPKEGPSILRIQQVVRGDSAAYFCASSPQHSGQETQYFGPGTRLLVL.

The V call is TRBV6-4, the J call TRBJ2-3; unclear D gene. V lost 3 bases to trimming and J lost 6 bases, with 19 bases between them. Germline V lookup: CDR1 MRHNA, CDR2 SNTAGT. This CDR3 has 16 amino acids. CDR3 sequence reads: CASSELPTTVIDTQYF. In DNA, the CDR3 is TGTGCCAGCAGTGAGTTACCCACGACTGTGATCGATACGCAGTATTTT.

This sequence joins TRBV30 and TRBJ1-4; D remains unclear. V was pared by 5 bases and J by 8 bases, with 6 bases between. The germline gives CDR1 GTSNPN, CDR2 SVGIG (reference sequence). This CDR3 has 10 residues. The CDR3 coding sequence is TGTGCCTGGGCGGGCGAAAAACTGTTTTTT. Protein sequence: CAWAGEKLFF.

Here the CDR3 DNA reads TGTGCCAGCAGCTCCACTAGCGTCCCGAACACCGGGGAGCTGTTTTTT. It translates to CASSSTSVPNTGELFF. This chain uses TRBV5-4 with TRBJ2-2, with TRBD2 matching 7 bases. This CDR3 spans 16 amino acids. Germline loops: CDR1 SGHNT, CDR2 YYREEE (reference sequence). Trimming cost V 3 bases and J 0 bases; bases outside gene matches: 5.

About this clone: The junction and the germline gene differ at one end; a read error may be behind it. The genes are TRBV6-5 and TRBJ2-7; 8 bases align to TRBD1. This CDR3 spans 12 amino acids. Germline V lookup: CDR1 MNHEY, CDR2 SVGAGI. In nucleotides, the CDR3 is TGTGCCAGCAGTGGACAGGGAGAAAGAGAGAACTTC. Its translation is CASSGQGERENF.